This T cell receptor beta chain appears in the sequencing data of a study of T cell changes during pregnancy in multiple sclerosis. V was shortened by 0 bases and J by 8 bases, with 16 bases between the two germline ends. This CDR3 region has 14 residues. Germline CDR1 GTSNPN, CDR2 SVGIG (reference sequence). The data were produced by immunoSEQ multiplex PCR, yet TCRdb's version contains in-frame clones alone and is incomplete. The sample lists approximately 93,000 clones, 80% to 95% occurring once. This TCR was recovered from a female donor with multiple sclerosis, enrolled in a pregnancy study. The sample in question was peripheral blood, obtained before pregnancy. The chain links TRBV30 to TRBJ1-2, with D perhaps TRBD1 (5 bases). The CDR3 nucleotides read TGTGCCTGGAGTGTAGGTCGGGGGTCCGGGGGCTACACCTTC. Residues: CAWSVGRGSGGYTF.